This entry lists 18 T cell receptor beta chains sequenced from one sample in a study of T cell responses to AZD1222 COVID-19 vaccine. TCRdb's copy holds only in-frame clones and misses some; the assay was immunoSEQ multiplex PCR. The table shows approximately 100,000 clones, with more than 75% occurring only once. The input for sequencing was peripheral blood, taken on day 0 of AZD1222 vaccination. Receptors originate from an adult in good health.

CDR3 amino acids: CASSQVGTRYNEQFF. As DNA, the CDR3 is TGCGCCAGCAGCCAAGTCGGGACCCGCTACAATGAGCAGTTCTTC. The chain uses TRBV4-1 and TRBJ2-1; D may correspond to TRBD1 or TRBD2 (5 bases each). V was cut by 1 base and J by 3 bases, with 10 bases left in between. Germline values: CDR1 MGHRA, CDR2 YSYEKL. The CDR3 contains 15 residues.

V and J are TRBV28 and TRBJ1-5, with unresolved D. V was clipped by 6 bases and J by 5 bases, with 14 bases between them. This CDR3 comprises 14 residues. CDR1 is MDHEN, CDR2 SYDVKM, per germline. The CDR3 is CASSRLPRDQPQHF. The DNA for the CDR3 is TGTGCCAGCAGCCGACTTCCGAGGGATCAGCCCCAGCATTTT.

The chain has TRBV27 and TRBJ2-4; D is ambiguous. The germline V gene encodes CDR1 MNHEY and CDR2 SMNVEV (reference sequence). The CDR3 runs 14 residues. V gave up 2 bases and J gave up 2 bases, with 7 bases separating them. CDR3 in amino acids: CASSLGVSKNIQYF. As DNA, the CDR3 is TGTGCCAGCAGTTTAGGAGTGTCCAAAAACATTCAGTACTTC.

V and J are TRBV3-1 (or the pseudogene TRBV3-2) and TRBJ1-5; D ambiguous. With 1 base removed from V and 3 bases from J, the gap between germline ends came to 7 bases. Germline loops: CDR1 LGHDT, CDR2 YNNKEL (reference sequence). This CDR3 has 14 amino acids. CDR3 protein: CASSQGHNNQPQHF. The CDR3 nucleotides read TGTGCCAGCAGCCAAGGCCACAACAATCAGCCCCAGCATTTT.

This rearrangement joins TRBV29-1 to TRBJ2-3; 10 bases match TRBD2. The V and J ends lost 7 bases and 0 bases, in that order; junction bases with no gene match: 7. This CDR3 is built from 15 residues. Germline values: CDR1 SQVTM, CDR2 ANQGSEA. CDR3 coding DNA: TGCAGCGGCACCGGGACTAGCGAAAGCACAGATACGCAGTATTTT. Its protein is CSGTGTSESTDTQYF.

The genes are TRBV24-1 and TRBJ1-1; D uncertain. The germline V gene encodes CDR1 KGHDR and CDR2 SFDVKD. V dropped 4 bases and J dropped 4 bases, with 9 bases sitting between them. This CDR3 comprises 13 residues. The CDR3 coding sequence is TGTGCCACCAGTGAGGCCGGAGGCACTGAAGCTTTCTTT. Encoded protein: CATSEAGGTEAFF.

The V gene is TRBV29-1, the J gene TRBJ2-7; 10 bases align to TRBD2. V gave up 5 bases and J gave up 4 bases; unmatched junction bases: 2. Germline CDR1 and CDR2: SQVTM and ANQGSEA. This CDR3 spans 12 amino acids. CDR3 region: CSVSSGRYEQYF. The CDR3, as DNA: TGCAGCGTTTCTAGCGGGAGATACGAGCAGTACTTC.

The gene calls are TRBV5-6 and TRBJ2-7; D remains ambiguous. CDR1 SGHDT and CDR2 YYEEEE come from the germline V gene. The V gene lost 3 bases and the J gene lost 3 bases, with 13 bases spanning the gap. The CDR3 runs 14 residues. The CDR3 spells CASSSRASFYEQYF. The CDR3, as DNA: TGTGCCAGCAGCTCCCGGGCCTCATTCTACGAGCAGTACTTC.

The chain employs TRBV9 and TRBJ2-1; D is tentatively TRBD1 or TRBD2 (5 bases each). The CDR3 runs 16 residues. The V and J ends lost 2 bases and 2 bases respectively, with 14 bases between them. Germline CDR1 is SGDLS and CDR2 is YYNGEE. This CDR3 reads CASSVGVGLTYNEQFF. The CDR3 nucleotides are TGTGCCAGCAGCGTGGGGGTGGGGCTTACCTACAATGAGCAGTTCTTC.

This clone has a count of ten or more. The V call is TRBV27, the J call TRBJ2-5; TRBD2 aligns across 16 bases. Trimming cost V 2 bases and J 5 bases; bases outside gene matches: 14. The germline V gene encodes CDR1 MNHEY and CDR2 SMNVEV (reference sequence). The CDR3 totals 20 residues. The CDR3 protein is CASSLSGPGLAGGPWETQYF. The CDR3 DNA sequence: TGTGCCAGCAGTTTAAGTGGGCCGGGACTAGCGGGAGGGCCATGGGAGACCCAGTACTTC.

This rearrangement joins TRBV10-3 to TRBJ2-7, with D perhaps matching TRBD1 or TRBD2 (5 bases each). V was cut by 3 bases and J by 5 bases, with 20 bases left in between. Germline CDR1 reads ENHRY; CDR2 reads SYGVKD. The CDR3 is 16 amino acids. CDR3 sequence reads: CAISDPGAVKENEQYF. CDR3 nucleotides: TGTGCCATCAGTGATCCCGGGGCAGTTAAGGAGAACGAGCAGTACTTC.

The rearrangement joins TRBV27 to TRBJ2-5, with TRBD1 as a possible D gene (5 bases). CDR1 MNHEY and CDR2 SMNVEV come from the germline V gene (reference sequence). The CDR3 consists of 14 residues. V was pared by 2 bases and J by 5 bases, with 12 bases between. CDR3 residues: CASSLQGPRETQYF. The DNA for the CDR3 is TGTGCCAGCAGTTTACAGGGTCCGAGGGAGACCCAGTACTTC.

The J gene is TRBJ2-1, the V gene TRBV18; D remains unclear. Germline CDR1 and CDR2: KGHSH and LQKENI. Trimming removed 6 bases from V and 8 bases from J, with 8 bases in between. This CDR3 comprises 11 residues. The CDR3 spells CASSLTDEQFF. The CDR3 DNA sequence: TGTGCCAGCTCTCTAACGGATGAGCAGTTCTTC.

The chain carries TRBV7-9 and TRBJ2-7; D gene ambiguous. From germline, CDR1 is SEHNR and CDR2 FQNEAQ (reference sequence). The CDR3 is 14 residues long. The V gene lost 4 bases and the J gene lost 1 base, with 11 bases spanning the gap. This CDR3 is CASSSSLGSYEQYF. Here the CDR3 DNA reads TGTGCCAGCAGCTCCAGCCTGGGGTCCTACGAGCAGTACTTC. Together with reference TRBV7-9 and TRBJ2-7, the CDR3 gives the full variable domain: DTGVSQNPRHKITKRGQNVTFRCDPISEHNRLYWYRQTLGQGPEFLTYFQNEAQLEKSRLLSDRFSAERPKGSFSTLEIQRTEQGDSAMYLCASSSSLGSYEQYFGPGTRLTVT.

CDR3 in amino acids: CASSLQEVLYEQYF. In nucleotides, the CDR3 is TGTGCCAGCAGTTTACAGGAGGTCCTCTACGAGCAGTACTTC. The genes are TRBV7-2 and TRBJ2-7; D is tentatively TRBD1 or TRBD2 (5 bases each). The CDR3 consists of 14 residues. Germline CDR1 SGHTA, CDR2 FQGNSA. Trimming left V 6 bases short and J 3 bases short, with 15 bases between. The full variable domain, its missing parts supplied by reference TRBV7-2 and TRBJ2-7, is GAGVSQSPSNKVTEKGKDVELRCDPISGHTALYWYRQSLGQGLEFLIYFQGNSAPDKSGLPSDRFSAERTGGSVSTLTIQRTQQEDSAVYLCASSLQEVLYEQYFGPGTRLTVT.

By frequency in the sample, this clone is medium-sized. Other nucleotide sequences in the sample specify the same CDR3. The chain joins TRBV27 to TRBJ2-7, with 9 bases aligning to TRBD2. The CDR3 loop spans 14 amino acids. CDR1 is MNHEY and CDR2 is SMNVEV in the germline V gene (reference sequence). Losses at the gene ends were 5 bases for V and 3 bases for J; bases not matched to a gene: 5. The CDR3 protein is CASSLIAGVYEQYF. CDR3 DNA sequence: TGTGCCAGCAGTCTTATAGCGGGAGTCTACGAGCAGTACTTC.

The chain employs TRBV10-3 and TRBJ2-1; D is ambiguous. V was clipped by 6 bases and J by 7 bases, with 10 bases between them. Germline V gene lookup returns CDR1 ENHRY and CDR2 SYGVKD. This CDR3 comprises 12 residues. The CDR3 DNA reads as TGTGCCATCAGACCGATGGGGAATGAGCAGTTCTTC. As protein: CAIRPMGNEQFF.

The chain has TRBV30 and TRBJ1-1, with TRBD1 as a possible D gene (6 bases). V was shortened by 5 bases and J by 6 bases, with 13 bases between the two germline ends. The CDR3 is 12 amino acids. Germline V gene sequence: CDR1 GTSNPN, CDR2 SVGIG (reference sequence). CDR3 nucleotides: TGTGCCTGGTCACGGGGGGCTTCTGAAGCTTTCTTT. This gives the protein CAWSRGASEAFF.